The text below deals with one T cell receptor beta chain. Its antigen is not yet known. Base qualities are not at hand, and no much larger clone is one base apart. Using the deep immunoSEQ assay, TCR CDR3 regions were amplified from genomic DNA by multiplex PCR. Extracted genomic DNA from each cell subset was spread evenly across all wells of several immunoSEQ 96-well plates, with each plate serving as a replicate. For sorted subsets, 200 to 250 ng genomic DNA, equal to tens of thousands of T cell genomes, was loaded into each replicate PCR. Purified libraries were quantified with a Qubit 3.0 fluorometer, sized on a Bioanalyzer 2100, and re-quantified with the KAPA Library Quantification kit. Every immunoSEQ 96-well plate was sequenced on a separate single-read 150-cycle Illumina NextSeq 550 flow cell. The study's own analysis went as follows. Because the immunoSEQ output included only junctional sequences and no quality scores, the filtering could not be the same as the filtering used for full-length reads. To assign V/J genes and CDR3, sequences were annotated using PyIR, a Python wrapper for IgBLAST v1.9, with IMGT germline references. Reads with weak V/J assignments (E-value above 1e-6), missing CDR3, stop codons, out-of-frame junctions, or ambiguous translated residues were removed. V3J clonotypes were defined as sequences sharing the same inferred V gene, J gene, and CDR3 amino acid sequence. To compute the percentage overlap between repertoires, the number of shared unique clonotypes was divided by the size of the smaller repertoire. Repertoire richness was assessed with RTK rarefaction, the Chao1 estimator, and Recon v2.1 estimates of unobserved clonotypes. OLGA was used to compute generation probabilities for all TCRbeta clonotypes that the gDNA method yielded from a handful of donors. TCRdb took over this immuneACCESS table, retaining in-frame rearrangements with V and J assigned. Such tables are incomplete; in checked studies, under half of the missing clones stem from an unresolved V gene, and the remainder is unexplained. V, J and clone size were drawn from that table, and D and trimming were deduced from the DNA. This sample comprises over 2 million clones, 85% to 95% of them detected only once. Under 0.15% of the sample rests with the top ten.

CDR1 and CDR2, looked up from the germline V gene, are MGHRA and YSYEKL. Counted from cysteine to phenylalanine, this CDR3 has 15 amino acids. Only the CDR3 DNA is retained, 45 bases long and in frame from the first base. Compared with germline, V lacks 4 bases and J lacks 5 bases; bases without a gene match: 8. Donors were healthy HIV-negative adults with no recently reported acute infections or vaccinations. Every donor was a Caucasian adult living in Nashville, Tennessee, USA. Magnetic negative selection was used to enrich CD4+ T cells, after which naive cells were positively selected on CD45RA and the negative fraction became the memory subset. After blood collection by leukapheresis, PBMCs were isolated using Ficoll-Histopaque density gradient centrifugation and then cryopreserved in the vapor phase of liquid nitrogen. Analytical flow cytometry was used to check the purity and quantity of each magnetically sorted T cell population. Genomic DNA was isolated from each sorted fraction and quantified by UV absorbance on a Nanodrop 2000c.

This specimen belongs to a study of shared clonotypes between healthy human individuals (dated by TCRdb to about 2020). About the study as a whole: A few men and a couple of women, aged 18 to 49 years, made up the cohort. To estimate repertoire size and how much clonotypes are shared between individuals, the study performed deep sequencing of blood TCR repertoires from a handful of healthy adults. For each donor, three plates each were used for CD4 naive and CD4 memory, two plates were used for CD8 naive, and one plate was used for CD8 memory. Each donor's leukapheresis produced roughly between roughly 0.94 and 9.5 billion PBMCs. To increase sequencing depth and limit assay-specific biases, different laboratories used diverse techniques to prepare libraries and sequence TCR repertoires.

The research as a whole found: Even with the large sequencing depth, rarefaction of the sorted-subset datasets indicated that sequencing was incomplete. Pairwise subsampling indicated that sequencing depth was expected to affect the degree of clonotype sharing among donors. Approximately 5% of naive CD4, around 3.6% of naive CD8, approximately 2.2% of memory CD4, and about 0.4% of memory CD8 clonotypes were shared across four donors. Only blood was sampled, and tissue TCR repertoires likely differ from those in blood. Clonotypes shared by all four sorted-subset donors showed higher generation probabilities than non-shared clonotypes. The genetic and exposure-history diversity represented was limited by the small number of donors. Naive subsets generally had larger estimated clonotype richness than memory subsets did.

The chain links TRBV4-1 with TRBJ2-1; TRBD1 fits 7 bases in the junction. Sequenced: naive CD4+ T cells sorted from blood. The label giving this sample's cell subset or site can be read as: CD45RA+ positively selected. The TCR sequence derives from a man aged 18 to 30 in good health. The CDR3 loop reads CASSPPDRRDNEQFF. The DNA sequence is TGCGCCAGCAGCCCACCGGACAGGCGGGACAATGAGCAGTTCTTC.